Below are 10 T cell receptor beta chains sequenced from a single sample in a study of breast tumors, draining lymph nodes, adjacent tissues. TCRdb called the multiplex PCR reads again in MiXCR, with one record for every CDR3 protein. The table shows around 13,000 distinct CDR3 sequences, with roughly half occurring only once. The sample consisted of tumor-adjacent breast tissue. The receptors stem from a female donor with breast cancer. Some clones in this sample may be carry-over from other donors' samples.

The V and J genes are TRBV5-1 and TRBJ2-3; 8 bases fit TRBD2. From germline, CDR1 is SGHRS and CDR2 YFSETQ. V shed 2 bases, J shed 5 bases, and the junction held 7 bases outside the gene matches. CDR3 size: 15 residues. The CDR3 here is CASSFGVAGRDTQYF. The CDR3 DNA reads TGCGCCAGCAGCTTTGGGGTAGCGGGACGAGATACGCAGTATTTT.

The chain links TRBV20-1 to TRBJ1-5, with D hard to call. The CDR3 runs to 14 residues. The V end was cut by 0 bases, the J end by 0 bases, with 6 bases between. Looked up from germline, CDR1 is DFQATT and CDR2 is SNEGSKA (reference sequence). The CDR3 loop reads CSARDPVSNQPQHF. The CDR3 region has the DNA TGCAGTGCTAGAGATCCAGTTAGCAATCAGCCCCAGCATTTT.

This clonotype appeared many times. This sequence joins TRBV29-1 and TRBJ1-2; D possibly corresponds to TRBD1 (6 bases). Germline V gene sequence: CDR1 SQVTM, CDR2 ANQGSEA. The CDR3 has 13 residues. Trimming stripped 7 bases from V and 2 bases from J, with 14 bases between. CDR3 nucleotides: TGCAGCGCCCGTGCGGGGGCAAACTATGGCTACACCTTC. As protein: CSARAGANYGYTF.

This clonotype was seen ten or more times. The gene calls are TRBV5-4 and TRBJ2-1, with TRBD1 identical over 9 bases. CDR3 length: 16 amino acids. CDR1 SGHNT and CDR2 YYREEE come from the germline V gene (reference sequence). V was pared by 4 bases and J by 0 bases, with 5 bases of the junction left unmatched. CDR3 residues: CASSEGQGRSYNEQFF. Here the CDR3 DNA reads TGTGCCAGCAGCGAGGGACAGGGTCGCTCCTACAATGAGCAGTTCTTC. The full variable domain, in which reference TRBV5-4 and TRBJ2-1 provide the parts outside the CDR3, is ETGVTQSPTHLIKTRGQQVTLRCSSQSGHNTVSWYQQALGQGPQFIFQYYREEENGRGNFPPRFSGLQFPNYSSELNVNALELDDSALYLCASSEGQGRSYNEQFFGPGTRLTVL.

There are many counts of this clonotype. The rearrangement links TRBV6-5 to TRBJ2-3; no firm D call. CDR3 length: 18 amino acids. V was pared by 4 bases and J by 1 base, with 21 bases between. Germline lookup yields CDR1 MNHEY and CDR2 SVGAGI. CDR3 sequence (DNA): TGTGCCAGCAGTTTTGGAACCTTCGCATCATCTCGCACAGATACGCAGTATTTT. Translation gives CASSFGTFASSRTDTQYF.

The chain recombines TRBV12-3 or TRBV12-4 with TRBJ2-5; the D is unclear. The CDR3 sequence is 12 residues long. The ends were cut back, 6 bases at V and 1 base at J, with 6 bases in the middle. The CDR3 loop reads CASSPFQETQYF. For the CDR3, the DNA is TGTGCCAGCAGCCCTTTCCAAGAGACCCAGTACTTC.

In its sample, this clonotype was seen many times. The rearrangement uses TRBV7-3 and TRBJ1-1; 7 nucleotides match TRBD1. CDR3 length: 17 amino acids. Germline V gene data show CDR1 as SGHTA and CDR2 as FQGTGA. The V and J ends lost 6 bases and 0 bases, in that order; junction bases with no gene match: 13. The CDR3 DNA reads TGTGCCAGCAGTCCCCATCACCAGACAGGGATGAACACTGAAGCTTTCTTT. It is translated as CASSPHHQTGMNTEAFF.

In its sample, this clonotype was seen many times. The rearrangement uses TRBV29-1 and TRBJ1-5; TRBD1 is a possible D gene (5 bases). CDR3 length: 13 amino acids. Trimming left V 4 bases short and J 0 bases short, with 7 bases between. CDR1 is SQVTM, CDR2 ANQGSEA, per germline. CDR3 sequence: CSVGQFSNQPQHF. The CDR3 region has the DNA TGCAGCGTTGGACAGTTTAGCAATCAGCCCCAGCATTTT.

This clonotype was detected many times. A clone one base away is much larger, so this may be a read error. The chain joins TRBV13 to TRBJ1-2; TRBD1 matches 8 bases. J was trimmed by 8 bases and V by 3 bases; bases with no gene match: 8. CDR1 is PRHDT, CDR2 FYEKMQ, per germline (reference sequence). This CDR3 region has 14 residues. The CDR3 nucleotides read TGTGCCAGCAGCTTGCCTCCCCAGGGGGCCGGCTACACCTTC. Encoded protein: CASSLPPQGAGYTF.

V is TRBV7-3 and J is TRBJ2-1; D possibly corresponds to TRBD2 (6 bases). This CDR3 is built from 16 residues. CDR1 and CDR2 from the germline V gene are SGHTA and FQGTGA. Trimming took 2 bases from V and 5 from J, leaving 16 bases between them. The CDR3 loop is CASSLRPGTDNNEQFF. The CDR3 DNA follows: TGTGCCAGCAGCTTACGCCCCGGGACTGATAACAATGAGCAGTTCTTC.